This entry describes one T cell receptor beta chain. Its antigen is currently unknown. The data stem from a study of T cells in Graves' hyperthyroidism and ophthalmopathy. Study-level results: Blood also contained most expanded thyroid clonotypes above 0.001.

For ophthalmopathy patients, the Clinical Activity Score was at least 3 and the NOSPECS grade at least 4; duration was under 3 months. Based on clinical symptoms, serum thyroxine and TRAb, thyroid ultrasound and orbital computed tomography, diagnoses were reached. Out of over 7.5 ml of fresh peripheral blood came the PBMCs. The CDR3 loop spans 16 amino acids. Germline CDR1 DFQATT, CDR2 SNEGSKA (reference sequence). V lost 5 bases to trimming and J lost 0 bases; unmatched junction nucleotides: 8. TCR beta CDR3 regions were amplified from RNA transcripts. HTBI primers were the set used in a first-round RT-PCR of the TCR CDR3. From the multiplex PCR reads, TCRdb called clonotypes with MiXCR, one entry per CDR3 protein. The table lists 490,000 or so distinct CDR3 sequences, less than 25% of them singletons.

The specimen sequenced was blood. The chain employs TRBV20-1 and TRBJ2-1; 9 bases match TRBD2. The source is a woman in her 70s with Graves' ophthalmopathy. This chain's CDR3 is CSARRTSAFSYNEQFF. In DNA form, the CDR3 reads TGCAGTGCTCGCCGGACTAGCGCCTTCTCCTACAATGAGCAGTTCTTC.